This TCR beta chain was captured by sequencing in a study of Graves' ophthalmopathy and Graves' hyperthyroidism. Study conclusions and caveats: Sensitivity reached roughly 70% and specificity 72% to 80% when the model predicted ophthalmopathy progression.

Scientists amplified the TCR beta CDR3 regions from RNA transcripts. Second-round multiplex PCR followed a first-round RT-PCR using HTBI primers. TCRdb reprocessed the multiplex PCR reads with MiXCR, giving one entry per CDR3 protein. The data hold 680,000 or so distinct CDR3 sequences, with roughly 20% observed a single time. This clonotype was recorded many times. Its antigen is still unknown. This TCR came from a woman younger than 35 with stable Graves' hyperthyroidism. Some clones in this sample may be carry-over from other donors' samples. Sequenced: peripheral blood.

The CDR3 bases are TGTGCCAGCAGCCTTAAGGACAGGAGCTCCTACGAGCAGTACTTC. The encoded protein is CASSLKDRSSYEQYF. V gene TRBV12-3 or TRBV12-4 combines with J gene TRBJ2-7, with 7 bases lining up with TRBD1. The CDR3 has 15 amino acids. After removal of 6 bases from V and 0 bases from J, the junction contained 8 bases not matched to a gene.